A single sample gave rise to the 13 T cell receptor beta chains below, sequenced in a study of cytomegalovirus exposure and HLA in healthy donors. PCR used 60 Vbeta primers and 13 Jbeta primers. The protocol was immunoSEQ multiplex PCR, while the TCRdb copy is restricted to in-frame clones and leaves out a portion. The table has 150,000 to 200,000 clones, roughly 85% seen once. The material sequenced was PBMCs. The origin of the receptors is a man aged 25-45 years in good health and CMV-seropositive.

CDR3 nucleotides: TGTGCCAGCAGCTTAATAGGAACGGGAGGGTACAATGAGCAGTTCTTC. It translates to CASSLIGTGGYNEQFF. The J gene is TRBJ2-1, the V gene TRBV11-2; 8 bases agree with TRBD2. The CDR3 runs to 16 residues. The junction had 7 bases not matched to a gene; V was cut back by 2 bases and J by 4 bases. Per germline, CDR1 SGHAT and CDR2 FQNNGV.

The chain links TRBV29-1 to TRBJ1-2; D gene uncertain. This CDR3 region has 11 residues. CDR1 is SQVTM, CDR2 ANQGSEA, per germline. Trimming shortened V by 7 bases and J by 1 base, and 7 bases separated the two germline ends. The CDR3 reads CSAIDNYGYTF. Written as DNA, the CDR3 is TGCAGCGCGATAGATAACTATGGCTACACCTTC.

The CDR3 is CAALEGNYGYTF. The CDR3 DNA reads TGTGCCGCTCTGGAGGGGAACTATGGCTACACCTTC. The chain is built from TRBV28 and TRBJ1-2; possible D gene TRBD1, 5 bases. The CDR3 runs to 12 residues. Trimming removed 11 bases at V and 2 bases at J, with 12 bases between. Germline V gives CDR1 MDHEN, CDR2 SYDVKM.

The gene calls are TRBV5-8 and TRBJ2-2; TRBD2 is a possible D gene (5 bases). Trimming cost V 3 bases and J 3 bases, with 9 bases left between them. The CDR3 covers 14 residues. The germline gives CDR1 SGHTS, CDR2 YDEGEE. The CDR3 nucleotides are TGTGCCAGCAGCTCCCGCGGGTACACCGGGGAGCTGTTTTTT. This translates into CASSSRGYTGELFF.

The J gene is TRBJ1-2, the V gene TRBV18; D uncertain. Trimming took 3 bases from V and 9 from J, leaving 11 bases between them. CDR1 is KGHSH and CDR2 is LQKENI in the germline V gene. This CDR3 is 12 amino acids long. CDR3 residues: CASSPKEVSYTF. CDR3 nucleotides: TGTGCCAGCTCACCCAAAGAGGTTAGCTACACCTTC.

This clone was counted a few times. The chain links TRBV5-1 to TRBJ2-1, with 8 positions matching TRBD1. Germline CDR1 is SGHRS and CDR2 is YFSETQ. The length of the CDR3 is 15 residues. The trim removed 5 bases at V and 8 bases at J, leaving 12 bases unmatched. The CDR3 sequence is CASRFWTGSVDEQFF. The CDR3 DNA follows: TGCGCCAGCAGGTTCTGGACAGGGTCGGTTGATGAGCAGTTCTTC.

The V gene is TRBV7-2, the J gene TRBJ1-6, with no clear D. The CDR3 has 17 residues. The germline gives CDR1 SGHTA, CDR2 FQGNSA. Trimming took off 1 base at V and 7 bases at J, with 17 bases between the two ends. CDR3 sequence: CASSLVLNGVGNSPLHF. The CDR3 DNA is TGTGCCAGCAGCTTAGTTCTTAACGGGGTGGGGAATTCACCCCTCCACTTT. Together with reference TRBV7-2 and TRBJ1-6, the CDR3 gives the full variable domain: GAGVSQSPSNKVTEKGKDVELRCDPISGHTALYWYRQSLGQGLEFLIYFQGNSAPDKSGLPSDRFSAERTGGSVSTLTIQRTQQEDSAVYLCASSLVLNGVGNSPLHFGNGTRLTVT.

This clone was seen only once. CDR3 residues: CASSQDQGSAGDTQYF. In nucleotides, the CDR3 is TGCGCCAGCAGCCAAGATCAAGGGTCGGCGGGAGATACGCAGTATTTT. The chain joins TRBV4-3 to TRBJ2-3; perhaps TRBD2 as D (5 bases). Germline CDR1 LGHNA, CDR2 YSLEER. CDR3 length: 16 amino acids. Trimming removed 0 bases from V and 5 bases from J, with 15 bases in between.

V is TRBV5-4 and J is TRBJ2-2; 7 bases align to TRBD2. The CDR3 runs 15 residues. Germline V gene data show CDR1 as SGHNT and CDR2 as YYREEE (reference sequence). Unmatched junction bases numbered 8, after V lost 2 bases and J lost 7 bases. CDR3 bases: TGTGCCAGCAGCTTTGGTGGCGGGAGTGTCGGGGAGCTGTTTTTT. It yields the protein CASSFGGGSVGELFF. Full variable domain (missing parts from reference TRBV5-4 and TRBJ2-2): ETGVTQSPTHLIKTRGQQVTLRCSSQSGHNTVSWYQQALGQGPQFIFQYYREEENGRGNFPPRFSGLQFPNYSSELNVNALELDDSALYLCASSFGGGSVGELFFGEGSRLTVL.

The chain has TRBV27 and TRBJ1-5; a possible D gene is TRBD1 (5 bases). CDR1 and CDR2 (germline): MNHEY, SMNVEV (reference sequence). The CDR3 covers 14 residues. The germline V and J ends were trimmed by 7 bases and 2 bases, with 12 bases remaining between them. CDR3: CASKVSGRNQPQHF. The CDR3 bases are TGTGCCAGCAAGGTATCAGGGCGCAATCAGCCCCAGCATTTT.

The V call is TRBV6-6, the J call TRBJ2-1; 12 positions match TRBD2. This CDR3 has 16 residues. CDR1 and CDR2 (germline): MNHNY, SVGAGI (reference sequence). V shed 4 bases and J 3 bases; nucleotides not matched to a gene: 4. CDR3 residues: CASSFLAGGSYNEQFF. DNA of the CDR3: TGTGCCAGCAGTTTTCTAGCGGGAGGGAGCTACAATGAGCAGTTCTTC.

This clone has a handful of counts. The chain combines TRBV4-1 with TRBJ1-2; 7 nucleotides agree with TRBD1. Unmatched junction bases numbered 7, after V lost 1 base and J lost 5 bases. Germline values: CDR1 MGHRA, CDR2 YSYEKL. The CDR3 covers 15 residues. In DNA form, the CDR3 reads TGCGCCAGCAGCCAAGGGTTTGGGACAGATTATGGCTACACCTTC. It encodes CASSQGFGTDYGYTF.

The V and J genes are TRBV4-3 and TRBJ1-4; 9 bases are shared with TRBD1. The CDR3 spans 19 residues. CDR1 is LGHNA, CDR2 YSLEER, per germline. V shed 1 base and J 4 bases; nucleotides not matched to a gene: 13. Written as DNA, the CDR3 is TGCGCCAGCAGCCAAGGCCCGGCCCGACAGGGGGTACTTAATGAAAAACTGTTTTTT. Amino acids: CASSQGPARQGVLNEKLFF.